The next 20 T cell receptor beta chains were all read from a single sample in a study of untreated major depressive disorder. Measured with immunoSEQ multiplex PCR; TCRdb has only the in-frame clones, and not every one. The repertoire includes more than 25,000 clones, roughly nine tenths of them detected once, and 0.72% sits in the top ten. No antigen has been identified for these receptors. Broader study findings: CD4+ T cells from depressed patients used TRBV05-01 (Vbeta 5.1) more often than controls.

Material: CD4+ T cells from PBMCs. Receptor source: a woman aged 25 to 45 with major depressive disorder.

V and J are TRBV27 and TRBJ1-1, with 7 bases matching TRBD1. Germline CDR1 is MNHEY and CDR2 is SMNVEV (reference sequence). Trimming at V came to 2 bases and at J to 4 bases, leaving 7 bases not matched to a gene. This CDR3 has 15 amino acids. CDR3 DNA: TGTGCCAGCAGTTTAAGGGGGCCCAGACCCACTGAAGCTTTCTTT. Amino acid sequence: CASSLRGPRPTEAFF.

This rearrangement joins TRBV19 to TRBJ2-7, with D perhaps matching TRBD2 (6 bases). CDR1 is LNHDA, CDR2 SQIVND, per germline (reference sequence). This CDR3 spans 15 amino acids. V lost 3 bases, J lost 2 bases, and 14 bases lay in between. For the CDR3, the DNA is TGTGCCAGTAGTATTGGAGGGACGGCTGCCTACGAGCAGTACTTC. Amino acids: CASSIGGTAAYEQYF.

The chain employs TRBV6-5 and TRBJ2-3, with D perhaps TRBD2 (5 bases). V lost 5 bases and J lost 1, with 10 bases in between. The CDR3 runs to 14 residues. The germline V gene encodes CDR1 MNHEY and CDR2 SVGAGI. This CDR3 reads CASSSPGGTDTQYF. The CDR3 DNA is TGTGCCAGCAGTAGCCCCGGGGGCACAGATACGCAGTATTTT.

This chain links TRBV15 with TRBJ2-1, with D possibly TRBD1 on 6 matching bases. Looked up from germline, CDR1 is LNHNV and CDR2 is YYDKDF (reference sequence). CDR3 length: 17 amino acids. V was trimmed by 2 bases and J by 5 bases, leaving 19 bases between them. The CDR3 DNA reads TGTGCCACCAGCAGACATTTGGACAGCCCGGCAAACAATGAGCAGTTCTTC. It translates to CATSRHLDSPANNEQFF.

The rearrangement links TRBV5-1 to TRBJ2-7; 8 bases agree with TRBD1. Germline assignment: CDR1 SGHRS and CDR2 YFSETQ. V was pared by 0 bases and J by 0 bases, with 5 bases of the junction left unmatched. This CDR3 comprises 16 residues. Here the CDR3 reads CASSLGPGTGSYEQYF. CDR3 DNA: TGCGCCAGCAGCTTGGGGCCCGGGACAGGCTCCTACGAGCAGTACTTC.

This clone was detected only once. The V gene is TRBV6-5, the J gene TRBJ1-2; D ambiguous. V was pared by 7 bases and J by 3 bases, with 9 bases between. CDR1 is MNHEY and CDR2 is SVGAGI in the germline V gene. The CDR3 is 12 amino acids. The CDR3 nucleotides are TGTGCCAGCAATAAGGGAGACTATGGCTACACCTTC. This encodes CASNKGDYGYTF.

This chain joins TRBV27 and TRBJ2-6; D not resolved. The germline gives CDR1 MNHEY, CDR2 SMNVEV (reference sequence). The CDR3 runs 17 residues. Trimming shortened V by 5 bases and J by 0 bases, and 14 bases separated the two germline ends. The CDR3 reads CASSLEPPLSGANVLTF. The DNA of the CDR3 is TGTGCCAGCAGTCTCGAACCCCCCCTCTCTGGGGCCAACGTCCTGACTTTC.

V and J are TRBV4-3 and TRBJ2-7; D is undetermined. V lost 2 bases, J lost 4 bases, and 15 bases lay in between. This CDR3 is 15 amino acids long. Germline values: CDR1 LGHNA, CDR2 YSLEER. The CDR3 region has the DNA TGCGCCAGCAGCCAAACCCGGGTCCCACTTTACGAGCAGTACTTC. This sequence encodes CASSQTRVPLYEQYF.

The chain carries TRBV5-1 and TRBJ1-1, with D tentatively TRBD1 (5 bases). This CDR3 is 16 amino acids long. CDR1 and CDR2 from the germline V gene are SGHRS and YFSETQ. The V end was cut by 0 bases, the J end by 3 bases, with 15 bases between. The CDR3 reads CASSLGRGQRDTEAFF. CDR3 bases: TGCGCCAGCAGCTTGGGCCGGGGCCAAAGAGACACTGAAGCTTTCTTT.

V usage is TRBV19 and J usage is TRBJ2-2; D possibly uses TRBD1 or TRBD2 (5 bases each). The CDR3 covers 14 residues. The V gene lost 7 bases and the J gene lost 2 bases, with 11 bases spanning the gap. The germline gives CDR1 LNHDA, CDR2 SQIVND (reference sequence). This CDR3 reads CASTTGTNTGELFF. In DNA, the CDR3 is TGTGCCAGTACCACCGGGACCAACACCGGGGAGCTGTTTTTT.

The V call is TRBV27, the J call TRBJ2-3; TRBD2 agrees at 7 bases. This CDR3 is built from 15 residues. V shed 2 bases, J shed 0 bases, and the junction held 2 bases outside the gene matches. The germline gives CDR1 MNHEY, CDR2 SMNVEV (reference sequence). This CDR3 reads CASSLAGVSTDTQYF. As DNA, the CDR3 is TGTGCCAGCAGTTTAGCGGGGGTTAGCACAGATACGCAGTATTTT.

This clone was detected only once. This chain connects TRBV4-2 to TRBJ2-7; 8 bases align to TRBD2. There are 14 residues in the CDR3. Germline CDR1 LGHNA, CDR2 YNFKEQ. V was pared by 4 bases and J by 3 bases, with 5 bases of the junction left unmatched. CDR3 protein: CASSRTGGDYEQYF. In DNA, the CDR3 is TGTGCCAGCAGCCGAACGGGAGGGGACTACGAGCAGTACTTC.

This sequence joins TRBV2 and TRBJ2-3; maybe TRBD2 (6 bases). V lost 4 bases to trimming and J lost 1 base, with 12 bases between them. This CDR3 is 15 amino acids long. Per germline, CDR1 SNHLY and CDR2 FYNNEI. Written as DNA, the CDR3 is TGTGCCAGCAGTGCTGAGGGAGGAGGCACAGATACGCAGTATTTT. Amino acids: CASSAEGGGTDTQYF. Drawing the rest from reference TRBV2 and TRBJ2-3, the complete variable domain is EPEVTQTPSHQVTQMGQEVILRCVPISNHLYFYWYRQILGQKVEFLVSFYNNEISEKSEIFDDQFSVERPDGSNFTLKIRSTKLEDSAMYFCASSAEGGGTDTQYFGPGTRLTVL.

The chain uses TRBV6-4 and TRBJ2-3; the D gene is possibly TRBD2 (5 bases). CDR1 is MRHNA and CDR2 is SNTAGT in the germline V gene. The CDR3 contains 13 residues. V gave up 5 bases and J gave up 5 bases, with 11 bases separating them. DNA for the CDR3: TGTGCCAGCAGTTCGGAGGTTTTAGATACGCAGTATTTT. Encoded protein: CASSSEVLDTQYF.

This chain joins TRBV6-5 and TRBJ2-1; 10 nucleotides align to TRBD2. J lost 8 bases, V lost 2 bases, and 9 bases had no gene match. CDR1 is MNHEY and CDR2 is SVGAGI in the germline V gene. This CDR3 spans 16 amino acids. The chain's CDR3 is CASSYRGSGRADEQFF. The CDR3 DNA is TGTGCCAGCAGTTACCGCGGGAGCGGGAGGGCTGATGAGCAGTTCTTC.

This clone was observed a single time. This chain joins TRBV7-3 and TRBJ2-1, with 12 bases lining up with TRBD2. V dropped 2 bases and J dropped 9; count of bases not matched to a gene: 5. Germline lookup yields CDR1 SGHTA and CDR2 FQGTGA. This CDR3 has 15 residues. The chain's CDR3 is CASSLLAGGPGEQFF. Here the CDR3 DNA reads TGTGCCAGCAGCTTACTAGCGGGAGGGCCGGGTGAGCAGTTCTTC.

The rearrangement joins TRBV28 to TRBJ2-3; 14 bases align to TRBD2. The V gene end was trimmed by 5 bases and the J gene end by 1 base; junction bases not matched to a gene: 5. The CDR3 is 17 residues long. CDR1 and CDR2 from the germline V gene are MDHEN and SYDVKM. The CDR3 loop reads CASSPGTSGRGTDTQYF. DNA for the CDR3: TGTGCCAGCAGTCCCGGGACTAGCGGGAGAGGCACAGATACGCAGTATTTT.

The CDR3 here is CASTKGGGPSETQYF. In DNA form, the CDR3 reads TGTGCCAGCACAAAGGGGGGAGGGCCTTCAGAGACCCAGTACTTC. The V and J genes are TRBV2 and TRBJ2-5; a weak D match, TRBD2 (7 bases). The CDR3 spans 15 residues. V was cut by 7 bases and J by 4 bases, with 19 bases left in between. Germline CDR1 and CDR2: SNHLY and FYNNEI.

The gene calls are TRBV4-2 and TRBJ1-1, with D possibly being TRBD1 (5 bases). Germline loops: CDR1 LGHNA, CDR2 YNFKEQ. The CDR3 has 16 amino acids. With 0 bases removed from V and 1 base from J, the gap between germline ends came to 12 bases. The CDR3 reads CASSQDGWDRNTEAFF. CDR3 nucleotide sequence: TGTGCCAGCAGCCAAGATGGCTGGGACCGGAACACTGAAGCTTTCTTT.

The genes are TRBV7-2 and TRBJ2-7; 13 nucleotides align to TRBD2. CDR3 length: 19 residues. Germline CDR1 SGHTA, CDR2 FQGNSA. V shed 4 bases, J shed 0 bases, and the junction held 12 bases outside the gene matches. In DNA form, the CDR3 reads TGTGCCAGCAGCTCTCCCCCTTCGGGACTAGCGGGAAGCTCCTACGAGCAGTACTTC. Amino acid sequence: CASSSPPSGLAGSSYEQYF.